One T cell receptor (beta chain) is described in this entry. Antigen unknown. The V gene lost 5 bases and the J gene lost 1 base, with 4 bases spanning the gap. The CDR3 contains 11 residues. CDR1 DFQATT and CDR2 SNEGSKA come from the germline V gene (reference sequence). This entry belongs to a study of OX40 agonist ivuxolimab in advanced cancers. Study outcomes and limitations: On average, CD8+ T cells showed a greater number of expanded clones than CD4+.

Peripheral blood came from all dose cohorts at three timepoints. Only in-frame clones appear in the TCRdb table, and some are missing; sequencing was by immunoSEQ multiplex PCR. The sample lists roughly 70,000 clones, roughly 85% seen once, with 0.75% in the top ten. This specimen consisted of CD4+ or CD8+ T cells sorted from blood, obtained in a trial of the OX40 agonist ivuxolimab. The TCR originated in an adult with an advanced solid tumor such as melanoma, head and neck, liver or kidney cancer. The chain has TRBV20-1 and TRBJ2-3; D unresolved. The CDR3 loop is CSALGTDTQYF. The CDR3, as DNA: TGCAGTGCTCTCGGCACAGATACGCAGTATTTT.